Below, 20 T cell receptor beta chains from the same sample are listed, as sequenced in a study of shared clonotypes between healthy human individuals. Assay used: immunoSEQ multiplex PCR; TCRdb lists only in-frame clones, some missing. Among 760,000 or so clones listed, about 96% were seen once. Naive CD8 isolation took CD45RO-negative cells positively selected for CCR7 and excluded terminally differentiated effector memory CD45RA+ cells. Sequencing was done on a sample of naive CD8+ T cells sorted from blood. The origin of the receptors is a man aged 25 to 45 in good health.

This clone was seen more than once but under ten times. The chain links TRBV30 to TRBJ2-1; the match to TRBD2 covers 14 bases. The CDR3 runs 15 residues. After removal of 0 bases from V and 7 bases from J, the junction contained 2 bases not matched to a gene. Germline loops: CDR1 GTSNPN, CDR2 SVGIG (reference sequence). CDR3 region: CAWSVGTSGSNEQFF. CDR3 DNA: TGTGCCTGGAGTGTAGGGACTAGCGGGAGTAATGAGCAGTTCTTC.

This sequence joins TRBV5-4 and TRBJ2-1; the D is unclear. Deletions cut 3 bases from V and 1 base from J, with 8 bases between. The CDR3 extends over 14 amino acids. The V gene's germline CDR1 is SGHNT and CDR2 YYREEE (reference sequence). CDR3 bases: TGTGCCAGCAGCTCCTCCTTTTCCTACAATGAGCAGTTCTTC. Translating it yields CASSSSFSYNEQFF.

The chain carries TRBV6-1 and TRBJ1-2; D gene uncertain. This CDR3 is built from 13 residues. Trimming took 5 bases from V and 2 from J, leaving 9 bases between them. CDR1 is MNHNS and CDR2 is SASEGT in the germline V gene. The CDR3 is CASSRGPNYGYTF. Here the CDR3 DNA reads TGTGCCAGCAGTAGAGGCCCCAACTATGGCTACACCTTC.

The chain uses TRBV7-2 and TRBJ1-1, with 7 bases lining up with TRBD1. J lost 0 bases, V lost 6 bases, and 4 bases had no gene match. The CDR3 totals 14 residues. CDR1 is SGHTA and CDR2 is FQGNSA in the germline V gene. The CDR3 protein is CASRLGQLNTEAFF. CDR3 DNA sequence: TGTGCCAGCAGATTGGGACAGCTGAACACTGAAGCTTTCTTT.

The rearrangement uses TRBV18 and TRBJ1-2; TRBD1 agrees at 7 bases. The CDR3 sequence is 15 residues long. V shed 4 bases and J 4 bases; nucleotides not matched to a gene: 9. Germline CDR1 KGHSH, CDR2 LQKENI. The DNA of the CDR3 is TGTGCCAGCTCACAGGAGGGACAGACAGGCTATGGCTACACCTTC. This gives the protein CASSQEGQTGYGYTF.

This chain's CDR3 is CASSLPRKGTDFYGYTF. The CDR3 coding sequence is TGTGCCAGCAGCTTACCACGTAAGGGGACAGACTTCTATGGCTACACCTTC. This chain links TRBV7-9 with TRBJ1-2; 7 positions match TRBD1. The trim removed 2 bases at V and 4 bases at J, leaving 13 bases unmatched. CDR3 length equals 17 residues. Germline loops: CDR1 SEHNR, CDR2 FQNEAQ (reference sequence).

The chain has TRBV6-5 and TRBJ2-1; D is possibly TRBD2 (6 bases). The CDR3 extends over 16 amino acids. V was trimmed by 0 bases and J by 6 bases, leaving 15 bases between them. The germline V gene encodes CDR1 MNHEY and CDR2 SVGAGI. The CDR3 sequence: CASSYSSSGGINEQFF. CDR3 DNA sequence: TGTGCCAGCAGTTACTCGAGTAGCGGAGGGATCAATGAGCAGTTCTTC.

The genes are TRBV27 and TRBJ2-2; 7 nucleotides line up with TRBD2. Germline loops: CDR1 MNHEY, CDR2 SMNVEV (reference sequence). The CDR3 covers 14 residues. The ends lost 2 bases at V and 7 bases at J; junction bases unmatched: 4. CDR3 protein: CASSLGLVGGELFF. The CDR3 DNA follows: TGTGCCAGCAGTTTAGGACTAGTTGGCGGGGAGCTGTTTTTT.

This rearrangement joins TRBV6-6 to TRBJ1-1; possibly TRBD1 for D (6 bases). Germline lookup yields CDR1 MNHNY and CDR2 SVGAGI (reference sequence). CDR3 length: 15 residues. Trimming removed 5 bases at V and 1 base at J, with 14 bases between. CDR3 amino acids: CASSAWGGPNTEAFF. CDR3 sequence (DNA): TGTGCCAGCAGTGCCTGGGGGGGGCCGAACACTGAAGCTTTCTTT.

The chain is built from TRBV4-1 and TRBJ2-7, with TRBD1 matching 8 bases. The trim removed 4 bases at V and 6 bases at J, leaving 11 bases unmatched. CDR3 size: 15 residues. The germline CDR1 and CDR2 sequences are MGHRA and YSYEKL. The CDR3 DNA sequence: TGCGCCAGCAGCCGAGAGACAGGGGTGAAATCCGAGCAGTACTTC. Protein: CASSRETGVKSEQYF.

The chain carries TRBV10-3 and TRBJ2-7; D is ambiguous. The germline V gene has CDR1 ENHRY and CDR2 SYGVKD. Trimming took 2 bases from V and 0 from J, leaving 8 bases between them. This CDR3 comprises 14 residues. CDR3 in DNA: TGTGCCATCAGTGAGAAAAGGGTCTCCTACGAGCAGTACTTC. This sequence encodes CAISEKRVSYEQYF.

A single count supports this clone. The chain is built from TRBV19 and TRBJ2-1, with TRBD2 identical over 7 bases. Losses at the gene ends were 6 bases for V and 4 bases for J; bases not matched to a gene: 6. Germline CDR1 reads LNHDA; CDR2 reads SQIVND (reference sequence). CDR3 size: 14 residues. The CDR3 protein is CASRNSGLYNEQFF. The CDR3 nucleotides are TGTGCCAGTAGGAATAGCGGGCTTTACAATGAGCAGTTCTTC.

The chain recombines TRBV7-9 with TRBJ2-1, with 9 bases aligning to TRBD1. Germline V gene sequence: CDR1 SEHNR, CDR2 FQNEAQ (reference sequence). The J segment lost 9 bases and the V segment lost 4 bases, leaving 13 bases of the junction unmatched. The CDR3 consists of 16 residues. The CDR3 DNA reads TGTGCCAGCAGCTCCATAACCGGGACAGGGCTAGTTGAGCAGTTCTTC. Amino acid sequence: CASSSITGTGLVEQFF.

The V call is TRBV7-9, the J call TRBJ1-2, with TRBD1 matching 7 bases. Trimming took 4 bases from V and 4 from J; bases not matched to a gene: 6. CDR1 and CDR2 from the germline V gene are SEHNR and FQNEAQ (reference sequence). This CDR3 has 14 residues. The CDR3 is CASSYRDRFYGYTF. Written as DNA, the CDR3 is TGTGCCAGCAGCTATCGGGACAGATTCTATGGCTACACCTTC.

This chain connects TRBV7-2 to TRBJ2-5, with D hard to call. CDR1 SGHTA and CDR2 FQGNSA come from the germline V gene. V was shortened by 5 bases and J by 1 base, with 11 bases between the two germline ends. CDR3 size: 14 residues. The CDR3 spells CASSELAPQETQYF. The DNA for the CDR3 is TGTGCCAGCAGCGAACTCGCTCCCCAAGAGACCCAGTACTTC.

V and J are TRBV28 and TRBJ1-5; the D gene is possibly TRBD1 (6 bases). The CDR3 totals 13 residues. V lost 7 bases, J lost 5 bases, and 12 bases lay in between. Germline CDR1 MDHEN, CDR2 SYDVKM. In nucleotides, the CDR3 is TGTGCCAGCAACCCAGAGGGGGATCAGCCCCAGCATTTT. As protein: CASNPEGDQPQHF.

The chain uses TRBV7-9 and TRBJ2-7, with 8 positions matching TRBD2. The CDR3 extends over 13 amino acids. V shed 5 bases, J shed 7 bases, and the junction held 7 bases outside the gene matches. Germline V gene data show CDR1 as SEHNR and CDR2 as FQNEAQ (reference sequence). The CDR3 loop reads CASSPGGGGEQYF. The CDR3 DNA follows: TGTGCCAGCAGCCCTGGGGGCGGGGGGGAGCAGTACTTC.

The chain combines TRBV28 with TRBJ2-7, with 9 bases aligning to TRBD1. The CDR3 loop spans 15 amino acids. With 8 bases clipped from V and 4 bases from J, the junction kept 12 bases outside the gene matches. The germline CDR1 and CDR2 sequences are MDHEN and SYDVKM. The CDR3 nucleotides are TGTGCCAGCTCTTCTCCGGGACAGGGTGTTTACGAGCAGTACTTC. Protein: CASSSPGQGVYEQYF.

This clone was observed a handful of times. V and J are TRBV6-5 and TRBJ2-7; 7 bases align to TRBD2. The CDR3 totals 14 residues. Germline assignment: CDR1 MNHEY and CDR2 SVGAGI. Trimming removed 3 bases from V and 7 bases from J; junction bases left unmatched: 9. The CDR3 coding sequence is TGTGCCAGCAGTTATGGCCTAGCGGATGGGGAGCAGTACTTC. Its translation is CASSYGLADGEQYF.

The chain has TRBV5-4 and TRBJ2-7; 7 bases are a match to TRBD1. In germline, CDR1 is SGHNT, CDR2 YYREEE (reference sequence). The CDR3 contains 14 residues. With 4 bases clipped from V and 4 bases from J, the junction kept 8 bases outside the gene matches. CDR3 region: CASSDTKGAYEQYF. CDR3 bases: TGTGCCAGCAGCGACACTAAGGGGGCTTACGAGCAGTACTTC.